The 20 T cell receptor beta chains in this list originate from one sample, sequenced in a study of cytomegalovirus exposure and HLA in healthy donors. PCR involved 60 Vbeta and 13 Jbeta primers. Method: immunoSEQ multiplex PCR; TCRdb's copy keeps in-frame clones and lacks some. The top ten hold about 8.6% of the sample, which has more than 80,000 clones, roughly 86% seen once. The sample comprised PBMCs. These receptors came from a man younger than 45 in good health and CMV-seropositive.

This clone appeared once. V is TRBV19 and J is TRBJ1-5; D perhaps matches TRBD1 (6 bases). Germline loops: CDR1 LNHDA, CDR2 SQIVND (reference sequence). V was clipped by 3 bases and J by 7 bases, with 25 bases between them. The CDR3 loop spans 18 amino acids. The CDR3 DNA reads TGTGCCAGTAGTATCGTGGGGGGGCTTGGGGGGTTGGGGCAGCCCCAGCATTTT. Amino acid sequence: CASSIVGGLGGLGQPQHF.

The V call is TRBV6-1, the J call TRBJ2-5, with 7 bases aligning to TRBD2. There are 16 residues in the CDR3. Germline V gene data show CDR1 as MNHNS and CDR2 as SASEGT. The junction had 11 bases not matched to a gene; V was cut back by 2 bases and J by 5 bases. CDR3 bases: TGTGCCAGCAGTGAACCGGCGGGAGCAGGTTTGGAGACCCAGTACTTC. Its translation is CASSEPAGAGLETQYF.

In nucleotides, the CDR3 is TGTGCCAGCAGCCCACTCTCCGGGACAGAGTATGAAAAACTGTTTTTT. Amino acid sequence: CASSPLSGTEYEKLFF. This chain connects TRBV7-4 to TRBJ1-4; TRBD1 matches 7 bases. The CDR3 consists of 16 residues. V was pared by 5 bases and J by 6 bases, with 12 bases of the junction left unmatched. The germline V gene has CDR1 SGHVT and CDR2 SQSDAQ. The variable domain in full, with the rest retrieved from reference TRBV7-4 and TRBJ1-4, is GAGVSQSPRYKVAKRGRDVALRCDSISGHVTLYWYRQTLGQGSEVLTYSQSDAQRDKSGRPSGRFSAERPERSVSTLKIQRTEQGDSAVYLCASSPLSGTEYEKLFFGSGTQLSVL.

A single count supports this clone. The CDR3 sequence is CASRSAGGSQETQYF. The DNA of the CDR3 is TGTGCCAGCAGGTCGGCAGGGGGTTCCCAAGAGACCCAGTACTTC. The V and J genes are TRBV2 and TRBJ2-5; 7 bases are shared with TRBD1. CDR1 and CDR2 (germline): SNHLY, FYNNEI. CDR3 length: 15 amino acids. The junction had 8 bases not matched to a gene; V was cut back by 6 bases and J by 1 base.

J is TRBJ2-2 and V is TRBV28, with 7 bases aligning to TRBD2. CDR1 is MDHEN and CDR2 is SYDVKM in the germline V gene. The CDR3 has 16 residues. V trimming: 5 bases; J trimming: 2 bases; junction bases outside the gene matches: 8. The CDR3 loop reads CASSLRLAANTGELFF. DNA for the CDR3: TGTGCCAGCAGTCTTCGACTAGCAGCTAACACCGGGGAGCTGTTTTTT.

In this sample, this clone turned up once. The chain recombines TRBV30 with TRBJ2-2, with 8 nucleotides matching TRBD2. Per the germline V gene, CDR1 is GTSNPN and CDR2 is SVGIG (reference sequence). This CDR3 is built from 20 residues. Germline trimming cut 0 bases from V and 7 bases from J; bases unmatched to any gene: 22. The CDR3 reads CAWSVLGRGPGLVVGGELFF. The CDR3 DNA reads TGTGCCTGGAGTGTACTGGGGAGGGGCCCGGGACTAGTGGTAGGCGGGGAGCTGTTTTTT. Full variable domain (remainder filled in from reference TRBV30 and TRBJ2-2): SQTIHQWPATLVQPVGSPLSLECTVEGTSNPNLYWYRQAAGRGLQLLFYSVGIGQISSEVPQNLSASRPQDRQFILSSKKLLLSDSGFYLCAWSVLGRGPGLVVGGELFFGEGSRLTVL.

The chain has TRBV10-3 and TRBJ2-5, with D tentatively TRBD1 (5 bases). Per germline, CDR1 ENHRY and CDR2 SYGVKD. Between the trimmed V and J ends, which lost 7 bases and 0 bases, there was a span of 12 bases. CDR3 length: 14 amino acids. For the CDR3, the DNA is TGTGCCATCAACTCCCAGGGATACCAAGAGACCCAGTACTTC. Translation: CAINSQGYQETQYF.

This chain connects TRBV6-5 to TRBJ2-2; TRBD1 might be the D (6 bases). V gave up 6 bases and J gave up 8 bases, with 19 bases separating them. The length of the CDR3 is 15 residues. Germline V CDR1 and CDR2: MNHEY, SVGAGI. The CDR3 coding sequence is TGTGCCAGCAGCCGGACAGATTCGGGTCGAGGGGAGCTGTTTTTT. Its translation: CASSRTDSGRGELFF.

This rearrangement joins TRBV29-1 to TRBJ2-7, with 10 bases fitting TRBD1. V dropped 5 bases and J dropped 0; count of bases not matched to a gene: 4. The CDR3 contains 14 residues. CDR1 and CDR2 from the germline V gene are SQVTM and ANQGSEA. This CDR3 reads CSVSGTGDSYEQYF. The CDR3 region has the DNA TGCAGCGTTTCCGGGACAGGGGACTCCTACGAGCAGTACTTC.

CDR3 protein: CASSPQWGGDNEQFF. The CDR3 nucleotides are TGTGCCAGCAGTCCACAATGGGGCGGGGACAATGAGCAGTTCTTC. This chain joins TRBV28 and TRBJ2-1, with a possible D match to TRBD2 (6 bases). CDR1 is MDHEN and CDR2 is SYDVKM in the germline V gene. CDR3 length: 15 amino acids. V was shortened by 5 bases and J by 5 bases, with 16 bases between the two germline ends. Full variable domain (rest looked up from reference TRBV28 and TRBJ2-1): DVKVTQSSRYLVKRTGEKVFLECVQDMDHENMFWYRQDPGLGLRLIYFSYDVKMKEKGDIPEGYSVSREKKERFSLILESASTNQTSMYLCASSPQWGGDNEQFFGPGTRLTVL.

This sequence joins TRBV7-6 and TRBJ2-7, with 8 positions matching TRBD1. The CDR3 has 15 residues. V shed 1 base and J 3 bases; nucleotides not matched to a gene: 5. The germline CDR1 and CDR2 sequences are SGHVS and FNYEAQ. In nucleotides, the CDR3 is TGTGCCAGCAGCTTAGGCCCAGGGGGCGGCTACGAGCAGTACTTC. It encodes CASSLGPGGGYEQYF.

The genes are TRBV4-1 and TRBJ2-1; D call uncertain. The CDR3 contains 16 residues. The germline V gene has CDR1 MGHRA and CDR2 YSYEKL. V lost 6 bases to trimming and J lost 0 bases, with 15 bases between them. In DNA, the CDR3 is TGCGCCAGCAGGGTCAGAGACACAAGCTCCTACAATGAGCAGTTCTTC. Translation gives CASRVRDTSSYNEQFF.

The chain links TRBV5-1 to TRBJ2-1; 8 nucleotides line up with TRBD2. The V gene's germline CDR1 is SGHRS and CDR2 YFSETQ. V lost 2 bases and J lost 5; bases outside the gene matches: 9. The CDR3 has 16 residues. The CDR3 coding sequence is TGCGCCAGCAGCTTTGTCGGCGGGAGGATTAACAATGAGCAGTTCTTC. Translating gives CASSFVGGRINNEQFF.

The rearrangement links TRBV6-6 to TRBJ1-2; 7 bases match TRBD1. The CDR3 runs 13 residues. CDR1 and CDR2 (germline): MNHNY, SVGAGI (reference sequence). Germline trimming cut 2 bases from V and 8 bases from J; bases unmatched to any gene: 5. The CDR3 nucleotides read TGTGCCAGCAGTTACGACAGGGTGAGAGGCTACACCTTC. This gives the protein CASSYDRVRGYTF.

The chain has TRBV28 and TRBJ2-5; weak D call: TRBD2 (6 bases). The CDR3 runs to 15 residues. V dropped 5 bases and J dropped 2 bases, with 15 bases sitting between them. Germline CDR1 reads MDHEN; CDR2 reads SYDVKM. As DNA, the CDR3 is TGTGCCAGCAGTCCCCCCGCAGGGAGGCAAGAGACCCAGTACTTC. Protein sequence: CASSPPAGRQETQYF.

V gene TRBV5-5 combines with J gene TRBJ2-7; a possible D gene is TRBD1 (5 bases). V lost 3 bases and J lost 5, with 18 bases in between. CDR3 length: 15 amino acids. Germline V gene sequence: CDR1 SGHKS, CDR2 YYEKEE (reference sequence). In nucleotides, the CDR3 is TGTGCCAGCAGCTCACAGGAGTCTACCACGAACGAGCAGTACTTC. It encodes CASSSQESTTNEQYF.

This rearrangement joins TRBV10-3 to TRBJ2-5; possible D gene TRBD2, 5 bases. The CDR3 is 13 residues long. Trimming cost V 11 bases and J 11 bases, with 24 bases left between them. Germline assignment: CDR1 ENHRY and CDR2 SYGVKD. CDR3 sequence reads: CAGGRDPHLEQYF. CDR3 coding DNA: TGTGCCGGAGGACGGGATCCCCACCTGGAGCAGTACTTC.

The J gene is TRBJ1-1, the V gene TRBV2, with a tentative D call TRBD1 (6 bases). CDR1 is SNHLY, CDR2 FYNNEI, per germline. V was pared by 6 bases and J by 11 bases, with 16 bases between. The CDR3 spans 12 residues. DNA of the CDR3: TGTGCCAGCAGGGGAACAGGGTTGGGGGCTTTCTTT. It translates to CASRGTGLGAFF.

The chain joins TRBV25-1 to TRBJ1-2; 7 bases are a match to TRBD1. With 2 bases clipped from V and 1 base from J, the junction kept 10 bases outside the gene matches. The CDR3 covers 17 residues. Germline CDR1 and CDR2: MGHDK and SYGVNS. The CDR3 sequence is CASSEEPDRRFNYGYTF. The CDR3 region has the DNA TGTGCCAGCAGTGAAGAACCGGACAGGCGGTTTAACTATGGCTACACCTTC.

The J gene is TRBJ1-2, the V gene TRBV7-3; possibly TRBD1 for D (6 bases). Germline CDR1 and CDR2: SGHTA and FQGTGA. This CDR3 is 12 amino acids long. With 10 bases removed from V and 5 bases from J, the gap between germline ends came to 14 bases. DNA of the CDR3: TGTGCCAACGGAGACAGGTGGTATGGCTACACCTTC. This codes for CANGDRWYGYTF.